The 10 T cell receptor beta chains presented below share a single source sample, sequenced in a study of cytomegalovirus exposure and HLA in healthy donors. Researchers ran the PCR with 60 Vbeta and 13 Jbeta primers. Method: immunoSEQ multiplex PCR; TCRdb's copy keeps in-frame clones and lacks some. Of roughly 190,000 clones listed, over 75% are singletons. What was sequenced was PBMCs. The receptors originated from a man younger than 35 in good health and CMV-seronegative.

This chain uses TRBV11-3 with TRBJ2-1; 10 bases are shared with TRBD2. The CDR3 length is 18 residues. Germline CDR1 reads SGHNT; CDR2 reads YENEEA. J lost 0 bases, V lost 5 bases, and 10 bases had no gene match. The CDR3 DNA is TGTGCCAGCAGCCCCCATACTAGCGGGGAAAGCTCCTACAATGAGCAGTTCTTC. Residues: CASSPHTSGESSYNEQFF.

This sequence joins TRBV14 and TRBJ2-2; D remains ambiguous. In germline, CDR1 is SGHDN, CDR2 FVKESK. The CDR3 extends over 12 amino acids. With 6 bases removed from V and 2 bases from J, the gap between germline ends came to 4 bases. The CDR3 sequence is CASRHNTGELFF. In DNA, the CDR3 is TGTGCCAGCAGACATAACACCGGGGAGCTGTTTTTT.

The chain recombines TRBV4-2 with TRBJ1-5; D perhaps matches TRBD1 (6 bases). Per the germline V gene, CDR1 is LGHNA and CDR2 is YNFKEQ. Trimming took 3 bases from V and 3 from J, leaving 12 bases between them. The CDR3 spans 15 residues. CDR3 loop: CASSQEPGHNQPQHF. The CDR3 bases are TGTGCCAGCAGCCAGGAGCCGGGACACAATCAGCCCCAGCATTTT.

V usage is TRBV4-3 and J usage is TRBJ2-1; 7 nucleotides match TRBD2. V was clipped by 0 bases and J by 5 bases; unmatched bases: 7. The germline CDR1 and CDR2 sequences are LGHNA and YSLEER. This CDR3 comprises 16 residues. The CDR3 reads CASSQELRGIHNEQFF. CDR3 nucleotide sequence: TGCGCCAGCAGCCAAGAGTTGCGGGGGATTCACAATGAGCAGTTCTTC.

The CDR3 loop reads CASSGQAAPETQYF. CDR3 in DNA: TGTGCCAGCAGCGGACAGGCGGCACCAGAGACCCAGTACTTC. The V gene is TRBV6-1, the J gene TRBJ2-5, with 7 bases fitting TRBD1. The V gene end was trimmed by 6 bases and the J gene end by 4 bases; junction bases not matched to a gene: 8. CDR1 MNHNS and CDR2 SASEGT come from the germline V gene. This CDR3 spans 14 amino acids.

The CDR3 DNA reads TGTGCCAGCAGCTCCGGGACAGGGAATCAGCCCCAGCATTTT. Translation gives CASSSGTGNQPQHF. The genes are TRBV11-2 and TRBJ1-5, with TRBD1 matching 9 bases. The germline V gene has CDR1 SGHAT and CDR2 FQNNGV. V shed 4 bases and J 4 bases; nucleotides not matched to a gene: 2. The CDR3 contains 14 residues.

The CDR3 spells CASSLGDRGNQPQHF. The CDR3 DNA reads as TGTGCCAGCAGCTTGGGTGACAGGGGAAATCAGCCCCAGCATTTT. The chain couples TRBV5-5 to TRBJ1-5, with 8 bases fitting TRBD1. Losses at the gene ends were 0 bases for V and 4 bases for J; bases not matched to a gene: 3. The CDR3 runs to 15 residues. Per the germline V gene, CDR1 is SGHKS and CDR2 is YYEKEE (reference sequence).

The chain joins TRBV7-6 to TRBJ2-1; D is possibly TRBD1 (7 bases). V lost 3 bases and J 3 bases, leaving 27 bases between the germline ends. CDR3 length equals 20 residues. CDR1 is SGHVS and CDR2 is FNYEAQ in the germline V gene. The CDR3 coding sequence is TGTGCCAGCAGCTTCGACAGGGCAAATGTGACGACTAGACACTACAATGAGCAGTTCTTC. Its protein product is CASSFDRANVTTRHYNEQFF.

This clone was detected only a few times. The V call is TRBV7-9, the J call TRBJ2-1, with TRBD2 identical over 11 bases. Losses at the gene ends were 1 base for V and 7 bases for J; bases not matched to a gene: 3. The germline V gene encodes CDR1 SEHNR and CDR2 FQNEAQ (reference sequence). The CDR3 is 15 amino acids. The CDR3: CASSLVVAGGNEQFF. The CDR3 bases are TGTGCCAGCAGCTTAGTCGTAGCGGGAGGGAATGAGCAGTTCTTC.

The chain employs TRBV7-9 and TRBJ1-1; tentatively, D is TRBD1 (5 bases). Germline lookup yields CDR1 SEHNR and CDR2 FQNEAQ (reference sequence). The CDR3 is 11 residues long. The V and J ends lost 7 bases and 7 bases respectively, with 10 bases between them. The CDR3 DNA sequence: TGTGCCAGCAACCGAAGGGGTGAAGCTTTCTTT. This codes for CASNRRGEAFF.